The rows below give T cell receptor beta chains drawn from one sample of a study of Ad26.COV2.S vaccination and SARS-CoV-2 variants. TCRdb's table, derived via immunoSEQ multiplex PCR, lists solely in-frame clones and lacks some. The sample comprises around 400,000 clones, 75% to 95% of which are singletons, and approximately 12% rests with the top ten. Source: peripheral blood, taken in a trial of Ad26.COV2.S vaccine versus placebo. All receptors derive from a person between 18 and 65 years old who received the Ad26.COV2.S COVID-19 vaccine or a placebo. Each CDR3 is given with its conserved first and last residue. D genes are given only for firm matches. Rows give clone size only sometimes, using once, few, many, or a class for an expanded clone.

clone size,D gene,V gene,J gene,CDR3 DNA,CDR3 protein
NA,TRBD2,TRBV27,TRBJ2-1,TGTGCCAGCAGAGCGGGAGGGATCTACAATGAGCAGTTCTTC,CASRAGGIYNEQFF
few,NA,TRBV7-9,TRBJ1-5,TGTGCCAGCAGCTTAGCTACAACAGAAAATCAGCCCCAGCATTTT,CASSLATTENQPQHF
NA,TRBD2,TRBV30,TRBJ2-5,TGTGCCTGGAGCTGGCCAGCGGGAGGGCCAGGGGAGACCCAGTACTTC,CAWSWPAGGPGETQYF
NA,NA,TRBV13,TRBJ1-3,TGTGCCAGCAGCCGATTTACCGGGACAACCTCTGGAAACACCATATATTTT,CASSRFTGTTSGNTIYF
few,TRBD1,TRBV19,TRBJ1-5,TGTGCCAGTAGTGTTACAGGGGAGAGGCAGCCCCAGCATTTT,CASSVTGERQPQHF
once,NA,TRBV6-1,TRBJ2-1,TGTGCCAGCAGTGAAAATACAGGCTCCTACAATGAGCAGTTCTTC,CASSENTGSYNEQFF
NA,TRBD2,TRBV7-6,TRBJ2-5,TGTGCCAGCACCCCGGGAGGGCCAAGCCAAGAGACCCAGTACTTC,CASTPGGPSQETQYF
NA,TRBD2,TRBV15,TRBJ2-5,TGTGCCACCAGCAGAGCCGGACTAGCGGGACTGCAAGAGACCCAGTACTTC,CATSRAGLAGLQETQYF
NA,NA,TRBV13,TRBJ2-6,TGTGCCAGCAGCTTACGTAGCTCTGGGGCCAACGTCCTGACTTTC,CASSLRSSGANVLTF
NA,NA,TRBV5-1,TRBJ1-3,TGCGCCAGCAGCTTGGGCCCTTTAGGATCTGGAAACACCATATATTTT,CASSLGPLGSGNTIYF
NA,NA,TRBV6-5,TRBJ2-1,TGTGCCAGCAGTTACCTAGGCGCCAGCTCCTACAATGAGCAGTTCTTC,CASSYLGASSYNEQFF
few,NA,TRBV6-6,TRBJ1-6,TGTGCCAGCAGTTATGGGGTTAATTCACCCCTCCACTTT,CASSYGVNSPLHF
NA,TRBD1,TRBV6-2/TRBV6-3,TRBJ2-1,TGTGCCAGCAGCCAAGGACAGGCCGATGAGCAGTTCTTC,CASSQGQADEQFF
once,NA,TRBV18,TRBJ1-4,TGTGCCAGCTCACCCCCGGGTGGGGAAAAACTGTTTTTT,CASSPPGGEKLFF
NA,NA,TRBV18,TRBJ1-4,TGTGCCAGCTCACCACCCTCCGAACTTAATGAAAAACTGTTTTTT,CASSPPSELNEKLFF
NA,NA,TRBV7-9,TRBJ2-5,TGTGCCAGCAGCCGCGGTGTCCAAGAGACCCAGTACTTC,CASSRGVQETQYF
NA,NA,TRBV6-1,TRBJ2-7,TGTGCCAGCAGTGTGGGGGACTCCGGGGACAGCTCCTTTCCCCGGCAGTACTTC,CASSVGDSGDSSFPRQYF
NA,TRBD2,TRBV7-9,TRBJ2-1,TGTGCCAGCAGCAAGTTGCCGGGACTAGCGAACAATGAGCAGTTCTTC,CASSKLPGLANNEQFF
NA,TRBD2,TRBV4-1,TRBJ2-7,TGCGCCAGCAGCCAAGTAGGTCTAGCGGGAGGCGAGCAGTACTTC,CASSQVGLAGGEQYF
NA,NA,TRBV30,TRBJ1-2,TGTGCCTGGAATCAGGTGGAAGGGAATCCCTATGGCTACACCTTC,CAWNQVEGNPYGYTF
NA,NA,TRBV7-2,TRBJ2-1,TGTGCCAGCAGGGCCTTCGGAGAAAACTACAATGAGCAGTTCTTC,CASRAFGENYNEQFF
NA,TRBD1,TRBV3-1/TRBV3-2,TRBJ1-5,TGTGCCAGCAGCCCAGGGGGAGACTACAGCAATCAGCCCCAGCATTTT,CASSPGGDYSNQPQHF